Listed below are T cell receptor beta chains from one sample, sequenced in a study of CD8 T cells in Susac syndrome. TCRdb processed the immunoSEQ multiplex PCR reads anew with MiXCR; each CDR3 protein has one entry. Here the sample spans under 200,000 distinct CDR3 sequences, under 95% being singletons. Material for sequencing was CD4+ T cells from PBMCs. These receptors were obtained from a human donor in good health. Each CDR3 is given with its conserved first and last residue. D genes are given only for firm matches. Only part of the rows carry a size: once, few, many, or a class if the clone is expanded.

cdr3_nt | cdr3_aa | v_call | clone_size | j_call | d_call
TGTGCCAGCAACCCCGTGAGCGGGAAAACCGGGGAGCTGTTTTTT | CASNPVSGKTGELFF | TRBV6-2/TRBV6-3 | - | TRBJ2-2 | TRBD2
TGTGCCAGCAGTCCCCGGACAGGGATTAACACTGAAGCTTTCTTT | CASSPRTGINTEAFF | TRBV6-2/TRBV6-3 | - | TRBJ1-1 | TRBD1
TGTGCCAGCAGCCGCCGGGCCGACACTGAAGCTTTCTTT | CASSRRADTEAFF | TRBV7-9 | - | TRBJ1-1 | -
TGTGCCAGTAGTATGACTAGCGGGAGGCTGGAGACCCAGTACTTC | CASSMTSGRLETQYF | TRBV19 | - | TRBJ2-5 | TRBD2
TGCAGCGGGGGGACTAGCGGGATTAAAGATACGCAGTATTTT | CSGGTSGIKDTQYF | TRBV29-1 | - | TRBJ2-3 | TRBD2
TGTGCCAGCACCCCTGGGACAGCGAGGACCGGGGAGCTGTTTTTT | CASTPGTARTGELFF | TRBV6-1 | few | TRBJ2-2 | TRBD1
TGCAGTGCTAGAGAAAAAAACATTCAGTACTTC | CSAREKNIQYF | TRBV20-1 | - | TRBJ2-4 | -
TGTGCCAGCAAGAGGACCTCCGGAGCTTTCTTT | CASKRTSGAFF | TRBV6-1 | - | TRBJ1-1 | -
TGTGCCAGCAGCCGAGAGCCCAGGGCGGCCGGGGAGCTGTTTTTT | CASSREPRAAGELFF | TRBV11-2 | - | TRBJ2-2 | -
TGCAGTGCTAGAGATCGAAGACAGGGTAGTGGCTACACCTTC | CSARDRRQGSGYTF | TRBV20-1 | - | TRBJ1-2 | TRBD1
TGTGCCAGCAGCTCCCTTCGTGAGGGGCAGAATTCACCCCTCCACTTT | CASSSLREGQNSPLHF | TRBV7-9 | - | TRBJ1-6 | -
TGTGCCACCAGTCCGGGGTGGGGTCCCACAGATACGCAGTATTTT | CATSPGWGPTDTQYF | TRBV24-1 | - | TRBJ2-3 | -
TGTGCCAGCAGCGCGGTAGGAGCGGGGGGTAGAACCGGGGAGCTGTTTTTT | CASSAVGAGGRTGELFF | TRBV9 | once | TRBJ2-2 | TRBD2
TGCGCCAGCAGCCAAGGACAGGGGGCTCGGGAGACCCAGTACTTC | CASSQGQGARETQYF | TRBV5-1 | - | TRBJ2-5 | TRBD1
TGCAGCGTTACTTTAGTTAGCACAGATACGCAGTATTTT | CSVTLVSTDTQYF | TRBV29-1 | - | TRBJ2-3 | -
TGCAGTGCTCACAGGGGCCCGAACACTGAAGCTTTCTTT | CSAHRGPNTEAFF | TRBV20-1 | - | TRBJ1-1 | TRBD1
TGTGCCATCAGGGGGTATGGCTACACCTTC | CAIRGYGYTF | TRBV10-3 | - | TRBJ1-2 | -
TGCGCCAGCAGCCAGACAGGGAACACAGATACGCAGTATTTT | CASSQTGNTDTQYF | TRBV4-1 | - | TRBJ2-3 | TRBD1
TGTGCCAGCAGTTTAACGTGGGACAACTCCTACGAGCAGTACTTC | CASSLTWDNSYEQYF | TRBV27 | - | TRBJ2-7 | -
TGTGCCAGTTCTGGGGCCAACGTCCTGACTTTC | CASSGANVLTF | TRBV19 | - | TRBJ2-6 | -
TGTGCCAGTAGTATTAGCGGCGGCATACTCTACAATGAGCAGTTCTTC | CASSISGGILYNEQFF | TRBV19 | - | TRBJ2-1 | -
TGTGCCAGCCCACCAAGACAGGGAATCTCCTACGAGCAGTACTTC | CASPPRQGISYEQYF | TRBV18 | - | TRBJ2-7 | TRBD1
TGTGCCACCAGTGGTAGGGACGGACCCTACGAGCAGTACTTC | CATSGRDGPYEQYF | TRBV24-1 | few | TRBJ2-7 | -
TGTGCCAGCAGCTCCAGAGGGACGACGAACACTGAAGCTTTCTTT | CASSSRGTTNTEAFF | TRBV7-9 | - | TRBJ1-1 | -
TGTGCCAGCAACAGGGCAATAAGCTCCTACAATGAGCAGTTCTTC | CASNRAISSYNEQFF | TRBV2 | - | TRBJ2-1 | -
TGCAGTGCTAAAACACTAGCGGGAGACTACGAGCAGTACTTC | CSAKTLAGDYEQYF | TRBV20-1 | - | TRBJ2-7 | TRBD2
TGCAGCGTTGAAACGGGGGGGGATACGCAGTATTTT | CSVETGGDTQYF | TRBV29-1 | - | TRBJ2-3 | TRBD2
TGCAGTGCTAGAGATTGGGCAGGGGAAATCGACGAGCAGTACTTC | CSARDWAGEIDEQYF | TRBV20-1 | - | TRBJ2-7 | -
TGTGCCAGCAGTGAACGGACAGGGGTACGGTCACCCCTCCACTTT | CASSERTGVRSPLHF | TRBV2 | - | TRBJ1-6 | TRBD1
TGTGCCAGCAGTGTCTACGGAAACGAGCAGTACTTC | CASSVYGNEQYF | TRBV2 | - | TRBJ2-7 | -
TGCAGTGCTAGAGGTCGGACTAGCGGCGTCGAGCAGTACTTC | CSARGRTSGVEQYF | TRBV20-1 | - | TRBJ2-7 | TRBD2
TGTGCCAGCAGGGACCCGGACTCCTACGAGCAGTACTTC | CASRDPDSYEQYF | TRBV6-5 | once | TRBJ2-7 | -
TGTGCCAGCAGTACCTCTCGCGTGAACACTGAAGCTTTCTTT | CASSTSRVNTEAFF | TRBV2 | - | TRBJ1-1 | -
TGTGCCAGCAGCTTAAACAGGGGTCAAGAGACCCAGTACTTC | CASSLNRGQETQYF | TRBV7-2 | few | TRBJ2-5 | TRBD1
TGCGCCAGCAGCTTGGAATGGGGAAGCACAGATACGCAGTATTTT | CASSLEWGSTDTQYF | TRBV5-1 | - | TRBJ2-3 | -
TGTGCCAGCAGCCAGCGTCTAGGACTAGCGGGGTTCAGCTCCTACAATGAGCAGTTCTTC | CASSQRLGLAGFSSYNEQFF | TRBV14 | - | TRBJ2-1 | TRBD2
TGCAGTGCTAGAAGTACGGATTACCAAGAGACCCAGTACTTC | CSARSTDYQETQYF | TRBV20-1 | - | TRBJ2-5 | -
TGTGCCACTTCCTCGGACAGGCGGCAAGAGACCCAGTACTTC | CATSSDRRQETQYF | TRBV10-3 | - | TRBJ2-5 | TRBD1
TGCAGTGCTAGTACAGGCGACTCCTACAATGAGCAGTTCTTC | CSASTGDSYNEQFF | TRBV20-1 | - | TRBJ2-1 | -
TGTGCCAGCAGACCCTCCGGGACCGGCTATGGCTACACCTTC | CASRPSGTGYGYTF | TRBV6-2/TRBV6-3 | - | TRBJ1-2 | -
TGTGCCAGCAGCTCATTGGGCTACACCTTC | CASSSLGYTF | TRBV28 | - | TRBJ1-2 | -
TGTGCCAGCAGGGATTATAGCAATCAGCCCCAGCATTTT | CASRDYSNQPQHF | TRBV6-2/TRBV6-3 | - | TRBJ1-5 | -
TGTGCCAGCGATCCCACAGGTACTAACTATGGCTACACCTTC | CASDPTGTNYGYTF | TRBV6-1 | - | TRBJ1-2 | -
TGTGCCCTTTCGACGTGGGGCTACACCTTC | CALSTWGYTF | TRBV7-2 | - | TRBJ1-2 | -
TGTGCCAGCAGCCAAGTGGCGGGGAGAACCTACAATGAGCAGTTCTTC | CASSQVAGRTYNEQFF | TRBV3-1 | - | TRBJ2-1 | -
TGCGCCAGCAGCCAAGATGGCGAAAATACGCAGTATTTT | CASSQDGENTQYF | TRBV4-1 | - | TRBJ2-3 | -